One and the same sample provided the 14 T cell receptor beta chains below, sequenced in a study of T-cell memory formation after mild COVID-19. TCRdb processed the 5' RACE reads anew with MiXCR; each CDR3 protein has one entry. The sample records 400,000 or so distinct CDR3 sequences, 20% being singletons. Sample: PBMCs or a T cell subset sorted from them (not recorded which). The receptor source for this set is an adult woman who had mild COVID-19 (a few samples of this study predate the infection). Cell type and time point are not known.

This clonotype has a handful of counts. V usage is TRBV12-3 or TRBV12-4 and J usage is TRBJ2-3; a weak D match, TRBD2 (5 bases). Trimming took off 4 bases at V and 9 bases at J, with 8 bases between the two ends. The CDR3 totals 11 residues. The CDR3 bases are TGTGCCAGCAGTTGGGGAGTAACGCAGTATTTT. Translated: CASSWGVTQYF.

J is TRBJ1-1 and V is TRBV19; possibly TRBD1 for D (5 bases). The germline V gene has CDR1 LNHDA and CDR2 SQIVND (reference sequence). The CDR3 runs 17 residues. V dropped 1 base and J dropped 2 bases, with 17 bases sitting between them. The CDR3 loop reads CASSIGEAPGTNTEAFF. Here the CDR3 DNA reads TGTGCCAGTAGTATAGGGGAGGCCCCAGGGACCAACACTGAAGCTTTCTTT.

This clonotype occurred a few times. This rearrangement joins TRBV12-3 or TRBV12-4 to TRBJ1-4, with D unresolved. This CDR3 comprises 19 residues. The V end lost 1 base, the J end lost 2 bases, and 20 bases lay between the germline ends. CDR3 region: CASSLEVSTTPLTNEKLFF. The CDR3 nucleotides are TGTGCCAGCAGTTTAGAAGTCTCCACGACACCCCTCACTAATGAAAAACTGTTTTTT.

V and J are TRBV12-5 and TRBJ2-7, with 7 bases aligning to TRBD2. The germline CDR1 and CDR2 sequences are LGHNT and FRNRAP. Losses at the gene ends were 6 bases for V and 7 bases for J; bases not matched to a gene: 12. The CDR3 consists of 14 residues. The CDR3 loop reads CASGLPGLPLEQYF. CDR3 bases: TGTGCTAGTGGACTACCGGGACTACCTCTGGAGCAGTACTTC.

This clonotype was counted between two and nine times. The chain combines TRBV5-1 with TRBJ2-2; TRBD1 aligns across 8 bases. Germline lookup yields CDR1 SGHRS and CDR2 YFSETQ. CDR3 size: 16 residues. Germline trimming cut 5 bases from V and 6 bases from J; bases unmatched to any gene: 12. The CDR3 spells CASSYSRTGSAGELFF. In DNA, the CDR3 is TGCGCCAGCAGTTATAGCCGGACAGGGAGCGCCGGGGAGCTGTTTTTT. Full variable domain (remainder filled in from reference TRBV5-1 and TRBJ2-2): KAGVTQTPRYLIKTRGQQVTLSCSPISGHRSVSWYQQTPGQGLQFLFEYFSETQRNKGNFPGRFSGRQFSNSRSEMNVSTLELGDSALYLCASSYSRTGSAGELFFGEGSRLTVL.

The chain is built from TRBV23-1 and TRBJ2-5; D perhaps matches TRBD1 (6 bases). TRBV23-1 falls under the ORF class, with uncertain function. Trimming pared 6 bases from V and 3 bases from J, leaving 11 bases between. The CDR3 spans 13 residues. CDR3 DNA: TGCGCCAGCAGCGATGGACAGAAAGAGACCCAGTACTTC. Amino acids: CASSDGQKETQYF.

The CDR3 coding sequence is TGCAGTGCTAGAGATTTCGGGAGGACAGGAGCGAACACCGGGGAGCTGTTTTTT. This translates into CSARDFGRTGANTGELFF. V is TRBV20-1 and J is TRBJ2-2; D assignment may be TRBD1 or TRBD2 (7 bases each). Trimming took 0 bases from V and 0 from J, leaving 17 bases between them. CDR1 and CDR2 from the germline V gene are DFQATT and SNEGSKA (reference sequence). The CDR3 loop spans 18 amino acids.

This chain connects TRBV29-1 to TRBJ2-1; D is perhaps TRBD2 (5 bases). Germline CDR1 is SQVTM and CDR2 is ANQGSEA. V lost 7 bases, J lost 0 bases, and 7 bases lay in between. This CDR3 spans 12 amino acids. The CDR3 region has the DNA TGCAGCGCGGGAATCTCCTACAATGAGCAGTTCTTC. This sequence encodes CSAGISYNEQFF.

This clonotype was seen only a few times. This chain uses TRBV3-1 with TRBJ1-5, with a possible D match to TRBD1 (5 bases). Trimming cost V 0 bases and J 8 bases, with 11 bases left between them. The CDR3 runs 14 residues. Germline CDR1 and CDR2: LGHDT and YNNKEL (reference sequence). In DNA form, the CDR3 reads TGTGCCAGCAGCCAAGATCGGGCAGGGAAGCCCCAGCATTTT. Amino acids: CASSQDRAGKPQHF.

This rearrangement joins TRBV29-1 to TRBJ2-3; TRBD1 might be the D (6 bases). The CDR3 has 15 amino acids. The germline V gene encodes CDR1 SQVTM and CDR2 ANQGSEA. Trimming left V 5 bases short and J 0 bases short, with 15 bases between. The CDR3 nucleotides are TGCAGCGTTTCACCGACAGGCCGTAGCACAGATACGCAGTATTTT. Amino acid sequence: CSVSPTGRSTDTQYF.

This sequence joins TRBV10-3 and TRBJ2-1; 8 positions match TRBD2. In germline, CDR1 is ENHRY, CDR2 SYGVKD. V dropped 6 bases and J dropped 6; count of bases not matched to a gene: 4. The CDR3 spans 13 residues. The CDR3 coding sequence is TGTGCCATCAGCGAGGGACTAGTCAATGAGCAGTTCTTC. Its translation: CAISEGLVNEQFF.

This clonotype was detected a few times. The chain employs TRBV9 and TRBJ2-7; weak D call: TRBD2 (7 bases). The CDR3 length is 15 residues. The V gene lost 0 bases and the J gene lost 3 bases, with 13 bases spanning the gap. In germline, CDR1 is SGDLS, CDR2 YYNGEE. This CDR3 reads CASSVAGGRHYEQYF. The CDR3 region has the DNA TGTGCCAGCAGCGTAGCGGGGGGCCGTCACTACGAGCAGTACTTC.

As DNA, the CDR3 is TGTGCCAGCAGCTGGACAGGAGAAACGGGGCCTGAAGCTTTCTTT. This codes for CASSWTGETGPEAFF. The chain joins TRBV7-9 to TRBJ1-1; 7 nucleotides line up with TRBD1. The CDR3 covers 15 residues. With V trimmed by 4 bases and J by 6 bases, 11 bases remained unmatched. Germline assignment: CDR1 SEHNR and CDR2 FQNEAQ (reference sequence).

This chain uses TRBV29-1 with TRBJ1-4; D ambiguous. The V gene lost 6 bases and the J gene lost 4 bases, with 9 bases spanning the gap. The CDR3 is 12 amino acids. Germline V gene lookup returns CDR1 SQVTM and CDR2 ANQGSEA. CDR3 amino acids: CSVEQFNEKLFF. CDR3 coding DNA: TGCAGCGTAGAACAGTTTAATGAAAAACTGTTTTTT.